The following is a T cell receptor (beta chain) sequence with its context. This clone was seen just once. Its cognate antigen has yet to be identified. Base qualities were left out, and no much larger clone turns up one base away. This entry is derived from a study of T cell responses to AZD1222 COVID-19 vaccine (dated by TCRdb to about 2021). Background for the entire study: Because spike-specific TCR depth and breadth did not differ between the two schedules, AZD1222 recipients who got a second dose at roughly 4 weeks were pooled with those who got a second dose at roughly 12 weeks. A total of 230 or so trial participants underwent TCR sequencing, of whom about 210 received two doses of AZD1222 and around 25 received two doses of the MenACWY control vaccine. Trial participants were enrolled by age into 18-55, 56-69 and 70-plus year subgroups, with roughly 160, 29 and 62 TCR-sequenced participants respectively. General conclusions and limits of the study: The vaccine-associated CD4 TCRs covered the entire spike protein, and the dominant responses fell in regions 160-218 and 743-854. Most participants were white British and females outnumbered males, and the authors suggested that clonal diversity may have been underestimated. The 56-69-year group was small, and its depth increase did not reach significance, likely because of low power. Because no day 14 peak-response samples were available, the repertoires could be characterized only after the peak T cell response. Nearly half of unique spike-specific TCRs reportedly recognized epitopes outside regions mutated in the B.1.351 and B.1.1.7 variants. Conclusions about previously exposed vaccinees are limited, since just five or six AZD1222 recipients were seropositive for SARS-CoV-2 at baseline. After two AZD1222 doses, spike-specific TCR breadth and depth were significantly higher than at day 0 and than in MenACWY recipients.

The time point tag for this specimen amounts to: baseline before first vaccination. Samples from vaccinated people were obtained from the UK trials COV001 and COV002, which included a single-blind randomized controlled phase 2/3 trial of AZD1222 (ChAdOx1 nCoV-19) in healthy adults. For TCRbeta chain sequencing, PBMC samples were collected from trial participants at day 0 and at day 28 after the second dose. The CDR3 regions of human TCRbeta chains were subjected to immunosequencing. As for how the authors treated the data: TCRs in the repertoires were matched against a reference library of SARS-CoV-2-specific TCRs that had been generated with the MIRA antigen-specificity platform. Breadth was defined as the fraction of unique TCRs that were SARS-CoV-2-associated. Depth was defined as the fraction of total T cells that were SARS-CoV-2-associated. Using the MIRA data, every spike-specific TCR was mapped to the spike region that the TCR reacted to and assigned to either a CD4 or a CD8 class. Log10-transformed breadth and depth values were compared by one-way ANOVA with Sidak's multiple comparisons tests. The table comes from immuneACCESS by way of TCRdb, which keeps in-frame sequences with V and J called. Part of the clones is missing from these tables; in studies checked, under half for an unresolved V gene and the rest for unknown reasons. The V and J calls and clone size are taken from that table; D and trimming were inferred from the DNA. The sample table records almost 55,000 clones; 80% to 90% of these occur just once. Of the sample, roughly a tenth is held by the ten largest clones.

This clonotype originated in an adult in good health. Sequencing was performed on peripheral blood, taken on day 0 of AZD1222 vaccination.

The DNA sequence reads TGTGCCAGCAGTCCCCGACAAGCGGCGGAAGCTTTCTTT. It specifies CASSPRQAAEAFF. The chain is encoded by TRBV6-5 joined to TRBJ1-1; the D gene is not confidently resolved. The CDR3 measures 13 amino acids from cysteine to phenylalanine. Only the CDR3 part of the read is kept: 39 bases, read in frame from the first base. V loses 5 bases of germline sequence and J loses 8 bases, and the interval between the two ends is 15 bases. The germline V gene specifies MNHEY as CDR1 and SVGAGI as CDR2.